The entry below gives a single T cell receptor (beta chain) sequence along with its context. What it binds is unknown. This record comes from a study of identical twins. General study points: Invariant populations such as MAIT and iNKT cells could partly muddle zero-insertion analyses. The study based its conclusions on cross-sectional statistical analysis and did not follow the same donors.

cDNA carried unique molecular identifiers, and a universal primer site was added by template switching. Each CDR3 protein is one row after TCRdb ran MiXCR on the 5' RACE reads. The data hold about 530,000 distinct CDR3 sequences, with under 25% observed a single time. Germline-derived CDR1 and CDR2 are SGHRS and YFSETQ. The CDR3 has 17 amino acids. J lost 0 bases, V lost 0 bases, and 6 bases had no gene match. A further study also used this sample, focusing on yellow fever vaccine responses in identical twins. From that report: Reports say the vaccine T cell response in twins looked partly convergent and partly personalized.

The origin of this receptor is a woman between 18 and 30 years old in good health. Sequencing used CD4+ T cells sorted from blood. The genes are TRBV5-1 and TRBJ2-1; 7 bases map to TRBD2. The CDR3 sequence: CASSLDPGRSSYNEQFF. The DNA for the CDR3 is TGCGCCAGCAGCTTGGACCCCGGGAGGAGCTCCTACAATGAGCAGTTCTTC.